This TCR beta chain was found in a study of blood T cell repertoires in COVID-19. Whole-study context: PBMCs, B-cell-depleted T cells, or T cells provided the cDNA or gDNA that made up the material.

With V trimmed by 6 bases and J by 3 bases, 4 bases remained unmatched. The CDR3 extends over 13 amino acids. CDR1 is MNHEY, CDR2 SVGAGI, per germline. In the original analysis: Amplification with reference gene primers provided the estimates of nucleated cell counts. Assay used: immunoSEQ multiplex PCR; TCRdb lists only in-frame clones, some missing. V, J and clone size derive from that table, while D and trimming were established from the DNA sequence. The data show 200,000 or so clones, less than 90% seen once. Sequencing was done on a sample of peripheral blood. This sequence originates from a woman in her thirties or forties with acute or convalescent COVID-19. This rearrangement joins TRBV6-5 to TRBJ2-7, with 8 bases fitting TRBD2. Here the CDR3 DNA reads TGTGCCAGCAGGGATAGCGGGAACTACGAGCAGTACTTC. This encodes CASRDSGNYEQYF.